The clone carrying this T cell receptor beta chain was observed once. The repertoire was sequenced with immunoSEQ multiplex PCR; TCRdb's copy has only in-frame clones and lacks some. The sample carries roughly 80,000 clones, around nine tenths recorded once. This specimen belongs to a study of T cell responses to AZD1222 COVID-19 vaccine. This receptor was obtained from an adult in good health. Sequencing was performed on peripheral blood, taken on day 0 of AZD1222 vaccination.

CDR3 bases: TGTGCCAGCACCCGACAGGGTGTCTACGAGCAGTACTTC. Residues: CASTRQGVYEQYF. The chain employs TRBV12-3 or TRBV12-4 and TRBJ2-7; TRBD1 matches 7 bases. The CDR3 totals 13 residues. Trimming took 7 bases from V and 3 from J; bases not matched to a gene: 6.